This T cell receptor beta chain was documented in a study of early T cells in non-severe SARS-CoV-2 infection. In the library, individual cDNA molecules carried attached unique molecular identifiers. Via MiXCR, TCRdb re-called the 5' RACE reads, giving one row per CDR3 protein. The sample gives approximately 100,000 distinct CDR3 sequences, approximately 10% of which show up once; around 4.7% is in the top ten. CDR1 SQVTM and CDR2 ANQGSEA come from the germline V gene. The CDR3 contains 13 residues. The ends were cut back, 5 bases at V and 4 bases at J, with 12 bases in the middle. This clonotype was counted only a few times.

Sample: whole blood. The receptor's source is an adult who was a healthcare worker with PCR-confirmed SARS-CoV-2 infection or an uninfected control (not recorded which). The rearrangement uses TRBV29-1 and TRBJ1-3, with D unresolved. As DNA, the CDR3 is TGCAGCGTTACGTTAAGACTGGGAAACACCATATATTTT. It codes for CSVTLRLGNTIYF.